These T cell receptor beta chains were read from a single sample in a study of shared clonotypes between healthy human individuals. Assay: immunoSEQ multiplex PCR; the TCRdb copy retains only in-frame clones and omits some. The table has around 1 million clones, over 60% seen once. Material for sequencing was memory CD4+ T cells sorted from blood. The receptors shown here come from a man aged 18-30 years in good health. CDR3s leave out the opening cysteine and the closing phenylalanine or tryptophan.

>TRBV4-3
ASSLRPLLEPQETQY
>TRBV7-8
ASSLVGGLETF
>TRBV15
ATSRDSWGYT
>TRBV7-3
ASSLSYNTEAF
>TRBV29-1
SAGQGTTITDTQY
>TRBV7-6
ASSLTDREISGYT
>TRBV7-9
ASSLGEDRGRYT
>TRBV7-9
ASRSSGGQETQY
>TRBV7-2
ASASGRTGELF
>TRBV29-1
SARGTRESTDTQY
>TRBV9
ASSSYLGQGAKNNEQF
>TRBV6-6
ASSFQSIGNTIY
>TRBV7-2
ASSLVGGTSGSYEQY
>TRBV28
ASKPLRPGKETQY
>TRBV9
ASSVATGGRMDSPLH
>TRBV10-3
AIKDQEAYGYT
>TRBV5-1
ASSLMTSGAGETQY